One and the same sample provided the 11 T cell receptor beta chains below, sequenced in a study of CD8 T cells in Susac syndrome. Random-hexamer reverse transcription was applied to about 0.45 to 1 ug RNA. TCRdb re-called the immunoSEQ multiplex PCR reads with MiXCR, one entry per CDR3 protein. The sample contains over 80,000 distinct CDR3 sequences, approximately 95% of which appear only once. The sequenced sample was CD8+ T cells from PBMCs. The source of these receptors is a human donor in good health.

The CDR3 loop is CASSSLTSGGLEQYF. Here the CDR3 DNA reads TGTGCCAGCAGCTCGCTCACTAGCGGGGGTCTCGAGCAGTACTTC. V usage is TRBV7-9 and J usage is TRBJ2-7, with 11 nucleotides matching TRBD2. The germline CDR1 and CDR2 sequences are SEHNR and FQNEAQ (reference sequence). The J segment lost 6 bases and the V segment lost 4 bases, leaving 8 bases of the junction unmatched. The CDR3 runs 15 residues.

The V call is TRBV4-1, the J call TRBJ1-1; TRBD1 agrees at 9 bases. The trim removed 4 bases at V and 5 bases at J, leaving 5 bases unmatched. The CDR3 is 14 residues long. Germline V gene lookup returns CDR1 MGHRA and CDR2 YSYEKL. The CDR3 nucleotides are TGCGCCAGCAGCCCCGGACAGGGGTTTACTGAAGCTTTCTTT. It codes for CASSPGQGFTEAFF.

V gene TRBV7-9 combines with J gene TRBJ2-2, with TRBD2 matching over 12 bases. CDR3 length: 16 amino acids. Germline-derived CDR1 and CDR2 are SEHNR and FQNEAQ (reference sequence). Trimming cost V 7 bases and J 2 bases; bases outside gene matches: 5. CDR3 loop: CASTTSGGANTGELFF. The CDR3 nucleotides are TGTGCCAGCACGACTAGCGGGGGCGCAAACACCGGGGAGCTGTTTTTT.

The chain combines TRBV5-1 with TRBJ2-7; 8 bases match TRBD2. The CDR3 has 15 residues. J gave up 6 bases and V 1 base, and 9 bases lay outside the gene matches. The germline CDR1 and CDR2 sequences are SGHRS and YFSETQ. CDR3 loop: CASSLSIAGSGEQYF. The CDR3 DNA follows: TGCGCCAGCAGCTTGTCGATAGCGGGGTCCGGCGAGCAGTACTTC.

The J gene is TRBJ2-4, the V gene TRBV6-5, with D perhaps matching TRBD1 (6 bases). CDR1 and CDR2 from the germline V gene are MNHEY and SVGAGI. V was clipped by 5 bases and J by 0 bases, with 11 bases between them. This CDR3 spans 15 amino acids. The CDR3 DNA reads TGTGCCAGCAGTACGAAGGGGGTAGCCAAAAACATTCAGTACTTC. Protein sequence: CASSTKGVAKNIQYF.

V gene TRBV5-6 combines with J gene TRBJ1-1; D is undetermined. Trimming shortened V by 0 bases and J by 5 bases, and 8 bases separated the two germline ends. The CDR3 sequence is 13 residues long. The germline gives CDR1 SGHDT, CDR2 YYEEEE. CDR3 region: CASSLEAATEAFF. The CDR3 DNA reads TGTGCCAGCAGCTTGGAAGCAGCAACTGAAGCTTTCTTT.

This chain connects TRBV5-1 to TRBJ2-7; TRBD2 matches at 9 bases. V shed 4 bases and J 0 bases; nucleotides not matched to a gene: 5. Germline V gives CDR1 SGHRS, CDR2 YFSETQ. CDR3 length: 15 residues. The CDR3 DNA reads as TGCGCCAGCAGCCTCGAGCGGGGGGTCTCCTACGAGCAGTACTTC. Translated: CASSLERGVSYEQYF.

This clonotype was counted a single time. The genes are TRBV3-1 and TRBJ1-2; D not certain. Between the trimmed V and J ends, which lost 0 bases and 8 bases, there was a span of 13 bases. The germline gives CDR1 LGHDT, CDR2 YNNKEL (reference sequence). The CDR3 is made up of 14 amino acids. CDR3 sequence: CASSQDLGLEGYTF. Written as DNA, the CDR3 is TGTGCCAGCAGCCAAGATCTGGGGTTGGAGGGCTACACCTTC.

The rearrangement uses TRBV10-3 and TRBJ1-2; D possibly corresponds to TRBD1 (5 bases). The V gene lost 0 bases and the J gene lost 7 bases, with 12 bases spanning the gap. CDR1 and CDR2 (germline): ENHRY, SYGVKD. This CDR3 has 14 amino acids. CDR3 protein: CAISESLGPGGYTF. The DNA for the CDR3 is TGTGCCATCAGTGAGTCGCTGGGACCTGGTGGCTACACCTTC.

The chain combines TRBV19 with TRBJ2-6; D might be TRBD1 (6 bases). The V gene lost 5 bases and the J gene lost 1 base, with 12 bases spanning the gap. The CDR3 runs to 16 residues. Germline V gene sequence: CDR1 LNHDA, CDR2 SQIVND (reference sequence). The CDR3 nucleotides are TGTGCCAGTAGTGGACGACAGGCGTCTGGGGCCAACGTCCTGACTTTC. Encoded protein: CASSGRQASGANVLTF.

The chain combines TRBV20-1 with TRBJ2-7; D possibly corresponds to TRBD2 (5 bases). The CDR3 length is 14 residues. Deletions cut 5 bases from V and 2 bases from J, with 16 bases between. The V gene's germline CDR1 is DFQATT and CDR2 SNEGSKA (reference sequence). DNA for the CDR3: TGCAGTGCTCCCCTGGCGGGCGACCCCTACGAGCAGTACTTC. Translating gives CSAPLAGDPYEQYF.